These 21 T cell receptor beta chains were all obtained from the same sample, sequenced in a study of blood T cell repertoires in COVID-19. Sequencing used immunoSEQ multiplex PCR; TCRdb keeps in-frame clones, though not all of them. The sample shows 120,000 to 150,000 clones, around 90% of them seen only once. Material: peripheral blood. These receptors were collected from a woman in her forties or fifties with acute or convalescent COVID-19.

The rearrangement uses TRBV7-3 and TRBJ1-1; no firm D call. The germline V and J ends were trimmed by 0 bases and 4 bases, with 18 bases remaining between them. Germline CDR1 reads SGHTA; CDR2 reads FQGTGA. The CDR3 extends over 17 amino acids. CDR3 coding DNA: TGTGCCAGCAGCTTAACCCCGGCTATTTTAAGGAGCACTGAAGCTTTCTTT. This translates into CASSLTPAILRSTEAFF.

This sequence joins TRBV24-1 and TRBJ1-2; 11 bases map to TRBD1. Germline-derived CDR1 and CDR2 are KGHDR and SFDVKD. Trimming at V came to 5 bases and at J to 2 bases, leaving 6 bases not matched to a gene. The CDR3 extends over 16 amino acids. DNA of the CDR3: TGTGCCACCAGTGGGACAGGGGGCGTAGGGAACTATGGCTACACCTTC. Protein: CATSGTGGVGNYGYTF.

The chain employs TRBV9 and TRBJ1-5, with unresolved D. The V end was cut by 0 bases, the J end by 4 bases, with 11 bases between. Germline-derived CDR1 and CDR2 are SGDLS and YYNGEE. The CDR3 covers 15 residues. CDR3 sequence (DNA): TGTGCCAGCAGCGTAGCGGCAGGCTTGAATCAGCCCCAGCATTTT. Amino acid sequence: CASSVAAGLNQPQHF.

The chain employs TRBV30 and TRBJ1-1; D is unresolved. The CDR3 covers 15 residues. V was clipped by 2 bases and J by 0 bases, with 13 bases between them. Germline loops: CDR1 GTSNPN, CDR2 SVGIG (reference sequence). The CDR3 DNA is TGTGCCTGGAGTTTCGGCGGCTTAGTGAACACTGAAGCTTTCTTT. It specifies CAWSFGGLVNTEAFF.

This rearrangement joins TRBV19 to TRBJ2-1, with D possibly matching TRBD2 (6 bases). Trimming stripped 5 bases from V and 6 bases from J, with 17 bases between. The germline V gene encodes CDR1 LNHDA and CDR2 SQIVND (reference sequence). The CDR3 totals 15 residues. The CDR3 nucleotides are TGTGCCAGTAGTTGGGGGGAGGCCGGGCTCAATGAGCAGTTCTTC. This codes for CASSWGEAGLNEQFF. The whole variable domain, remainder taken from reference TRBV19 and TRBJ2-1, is DGGITQSPKYLFRKEGQNVTLSCEQNLNHDAMYWYRQDPGQGLRLIYYSQIVNDFQKGDIAEGYSVSREKKESFPLTVTSAQKNPTAFYLCASSWGEAGLNEQFFGPGTRLTVL.

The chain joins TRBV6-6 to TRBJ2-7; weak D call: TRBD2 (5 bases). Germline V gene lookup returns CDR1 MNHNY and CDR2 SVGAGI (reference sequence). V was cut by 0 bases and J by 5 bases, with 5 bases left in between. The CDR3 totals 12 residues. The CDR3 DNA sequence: TGTGCCAGCAGTTACTCGAGGGACGAGCAGTACTTC. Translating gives CASSYSRDEQYF.

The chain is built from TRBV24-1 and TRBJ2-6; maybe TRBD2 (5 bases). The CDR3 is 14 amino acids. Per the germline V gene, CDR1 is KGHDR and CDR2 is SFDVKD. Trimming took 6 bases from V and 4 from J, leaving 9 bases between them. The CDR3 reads CATSRGTGANVLTF. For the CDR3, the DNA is TGTGCCACCAGTCGGGGAACGGGGGCCAACGTCCTGACTTTC.

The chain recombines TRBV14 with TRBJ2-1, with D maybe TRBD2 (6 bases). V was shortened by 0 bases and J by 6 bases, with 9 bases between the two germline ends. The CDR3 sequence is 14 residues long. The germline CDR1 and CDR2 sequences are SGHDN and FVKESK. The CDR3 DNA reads TGTGCCAGCAGCCAAGATAGAGCGGGCAATGAGCAGTTCTTC. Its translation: CASSQDRAGNEQFF.

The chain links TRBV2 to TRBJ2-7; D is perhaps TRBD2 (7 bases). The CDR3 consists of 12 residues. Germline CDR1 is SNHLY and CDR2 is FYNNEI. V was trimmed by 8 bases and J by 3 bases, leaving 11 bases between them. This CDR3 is CASGGALYEQYF. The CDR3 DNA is TGTGCCAGCGGGGGGGCCCTCTACGAGCAGTACTTC.

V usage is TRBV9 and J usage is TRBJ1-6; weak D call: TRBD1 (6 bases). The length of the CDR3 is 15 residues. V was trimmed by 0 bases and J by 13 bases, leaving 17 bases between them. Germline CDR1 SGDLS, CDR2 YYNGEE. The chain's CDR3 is CASSVDTSQGYPLHF. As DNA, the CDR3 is TGTGCCAGCAGCGTAGACACGTCCCAGGGGTATCCCCTCCACTTT.

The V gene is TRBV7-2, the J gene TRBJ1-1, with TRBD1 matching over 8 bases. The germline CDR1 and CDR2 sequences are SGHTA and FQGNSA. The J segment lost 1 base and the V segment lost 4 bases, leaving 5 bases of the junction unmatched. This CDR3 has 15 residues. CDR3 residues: CASSSKGQGNTEAFF. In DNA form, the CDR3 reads TGTGCCAGCAGCTCGAAAGGACAGGGGAACACTGAAGCTTTCTTT.

The DNA of the CDR3 is TGTGCCTGGAGTCAGGGGACGGAGGCCAATGAAGCTTTCTTT. It specifies CAWSQGTEANEAFF. V gene TRBV30 combines with J gene TRBJ1-1; D may be TRBD1 (6 bases). The V gene's germline CDR1 is GTSNPN and CDR2 SVGIG (reference sequence). Deletions cut 2 bases from V and 7 bases from J, with 17 bases between. This CDR3 has 14 residues. Together with reference TRBV30 and TRBJ1-1, the CDR3 gives the full variable domain: SQTIHQWPATLVQPVGSPLSLECTVEGTSNPNLYWYRQAAGRGLQLLFYSVGIGQISSEVPQNLSASRPQDRQFILSSKKLLLSDSGFYLCAWSQGTEANEAFFGQGTRLTVV.

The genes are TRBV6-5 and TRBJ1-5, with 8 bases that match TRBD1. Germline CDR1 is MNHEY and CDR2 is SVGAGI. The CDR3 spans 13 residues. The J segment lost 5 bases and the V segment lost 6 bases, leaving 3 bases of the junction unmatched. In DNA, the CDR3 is TGTGCCAGCAGCCGACAGGGGCATCAGCCCCAGCATTTT. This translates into CASSRQGHQPQHF.

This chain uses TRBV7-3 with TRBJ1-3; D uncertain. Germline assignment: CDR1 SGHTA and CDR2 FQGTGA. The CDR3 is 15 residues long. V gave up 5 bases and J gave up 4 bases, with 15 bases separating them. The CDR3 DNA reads TGTGCCAGCAGCCGGTCCTCGGGTGCCGGAAACACCATATATTTT. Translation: CASSRSSGAGNTIYF.

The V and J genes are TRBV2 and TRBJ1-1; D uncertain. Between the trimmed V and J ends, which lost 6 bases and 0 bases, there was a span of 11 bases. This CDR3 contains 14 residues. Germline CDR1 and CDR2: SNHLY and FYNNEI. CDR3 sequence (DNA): TGTGCCAGCAGAGCGAGGGCAGTGAACACTGAAGCTTTCTTT. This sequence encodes CASRARAVNTEAFF. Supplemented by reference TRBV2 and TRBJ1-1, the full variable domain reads EPEVTQTPSHQVTQMGQEVILRCVPISNHLYFYWYRQILGQKVEFLVSFYNNEISEKSEIFDDQFSVERPDGSNFTLKIRSTKLEDSAMYFCASRARAVNTEAFFGQGTRLTVV.

The CDR3 coding sequence is TGTGCCAGCAGTCGGTACAATGAGCAGTTCTTC. This encodes CASSRYNEQFF. This rearrangement joins TRBV12-3 or TRBV12-4 to TRBJ2-1; no clear D gene. V dropped 5 bases and J dropped 4 bases, with 3 bases sitting between them. This CDR3 region has 11 residues.

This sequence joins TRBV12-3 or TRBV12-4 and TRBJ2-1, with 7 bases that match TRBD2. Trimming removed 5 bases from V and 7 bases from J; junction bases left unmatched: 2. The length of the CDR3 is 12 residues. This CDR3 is CASSVGGNEQFF. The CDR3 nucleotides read TGTGCCAGCAGTGTCGGGGGGAATGAGCAGTTCTTC.

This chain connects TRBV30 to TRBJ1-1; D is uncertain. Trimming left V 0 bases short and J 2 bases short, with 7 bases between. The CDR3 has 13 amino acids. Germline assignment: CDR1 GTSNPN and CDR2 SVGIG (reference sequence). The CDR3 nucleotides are TGTGCCTGGAGTGTCCCCCCAAACACTGAAGCTTTCTTT. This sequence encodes CAWSVPPNTEAFF.

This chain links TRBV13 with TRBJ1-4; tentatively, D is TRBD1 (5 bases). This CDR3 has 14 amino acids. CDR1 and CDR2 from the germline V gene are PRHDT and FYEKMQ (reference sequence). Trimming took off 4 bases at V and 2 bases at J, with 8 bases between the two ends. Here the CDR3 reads CASSSAGTNEKLFF. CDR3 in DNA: TGTGCCAGCAGCTCGGCAGGGACTAATGAAAAACTGTTTTTT.

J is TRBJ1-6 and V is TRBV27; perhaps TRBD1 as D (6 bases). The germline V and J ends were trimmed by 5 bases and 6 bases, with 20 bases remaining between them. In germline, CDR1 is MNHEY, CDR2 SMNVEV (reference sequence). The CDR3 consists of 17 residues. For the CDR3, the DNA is TGTGCCAGCAGTGTAGCCGGGACATCAAGACGTAATTCACCCCTCCACTTT. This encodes CASSVAGTSRRNSPLHF.

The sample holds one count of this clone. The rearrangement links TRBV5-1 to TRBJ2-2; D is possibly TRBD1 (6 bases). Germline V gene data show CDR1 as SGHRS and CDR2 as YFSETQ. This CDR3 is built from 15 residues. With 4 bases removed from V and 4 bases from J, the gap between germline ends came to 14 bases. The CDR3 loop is CASSPAGVSTGELFF. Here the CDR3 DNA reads TGCGCCAGCAGCCCCGCAGGGGTGAGCACCGGGGAGCTGTTTTTT.